This T cell receptor beta chain is drawn from a study of T cell responses to AZD1222 COVID-19 vaccine. The study, taken as a whole, reports: Unmutated variant regions reportedly attract nearly half of all spike-specific TCRs.

The assay was immunoSEQ multiplex PCR, and TCRdb's table has in-frame clones only and misses some. The sample yields more than 85,000 clones, around 87% seen once. A note on this clone: What it binds is not known.

There are 13 residues in the CDR3. V was clipped by 3 bases and J by 6 bases, with 11 bases between them. Germline lookup yields CDR1 SGHVS and CDR2 FQNEAQ. The V call is TRBV7-8, the J call TRBJ1-2, with no clear D. The receptor comes from an adult in good health. The material sequenced was peripheral blood, taken on day 0 of AZD1222 vaccination. The CDR3 loop is CASSFARANGYTF. CDR3 coding DNA: TGTGCCAGCAGCTTTGCAAGGGCCAATGGCTACACCTTC.